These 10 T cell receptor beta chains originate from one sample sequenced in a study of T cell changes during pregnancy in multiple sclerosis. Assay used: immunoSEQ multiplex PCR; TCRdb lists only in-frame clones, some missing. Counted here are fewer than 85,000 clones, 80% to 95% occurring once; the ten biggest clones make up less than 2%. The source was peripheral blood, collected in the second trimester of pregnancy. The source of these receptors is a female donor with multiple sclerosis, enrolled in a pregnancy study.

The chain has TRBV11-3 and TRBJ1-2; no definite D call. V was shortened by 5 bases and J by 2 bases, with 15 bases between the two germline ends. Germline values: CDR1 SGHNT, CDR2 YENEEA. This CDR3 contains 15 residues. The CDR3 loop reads CASSLLGGGNYGYTF. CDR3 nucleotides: TGTGCCAGCAGCCTCCTCGGTGGAGGGAACTATGGCTACACCTTC.

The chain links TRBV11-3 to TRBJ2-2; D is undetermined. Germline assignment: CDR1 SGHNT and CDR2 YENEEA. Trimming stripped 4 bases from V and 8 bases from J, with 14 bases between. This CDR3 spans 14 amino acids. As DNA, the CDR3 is TGTGCCAGCAGCTCAGAAGAGTGGTCTGGGGAGCTGTTTTTT. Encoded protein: CASSSEEWSGELFF.

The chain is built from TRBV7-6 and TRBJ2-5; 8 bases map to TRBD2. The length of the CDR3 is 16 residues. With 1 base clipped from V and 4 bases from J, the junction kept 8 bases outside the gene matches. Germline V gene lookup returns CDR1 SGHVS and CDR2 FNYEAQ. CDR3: CASSLVSAGGGETQYF. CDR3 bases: TGTGCCAGCAGCTTAGTCAGTGCGGGAGGAGGAGAGACCCAGTACTTC. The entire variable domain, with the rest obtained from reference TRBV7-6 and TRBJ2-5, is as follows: GAGVSQSPRYKVTKRGQDVALRCDPISGHVSLYWYRQALGQGPEFLTYFNYEAQQDKSGLPNDRFSAERPEGSISTLTIQRTEQRDSAMYRCASSLVSAGGGETQYFGPGTRLLVL.

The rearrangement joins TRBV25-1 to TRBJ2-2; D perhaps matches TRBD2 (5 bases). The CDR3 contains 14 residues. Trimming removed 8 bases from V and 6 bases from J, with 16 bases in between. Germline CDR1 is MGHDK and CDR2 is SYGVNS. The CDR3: CASHSPRGSGELFF. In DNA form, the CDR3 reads TGTGCCAGCCACAGCCCCCGGGGTTCCGGGGAGCTGTTTTTT.

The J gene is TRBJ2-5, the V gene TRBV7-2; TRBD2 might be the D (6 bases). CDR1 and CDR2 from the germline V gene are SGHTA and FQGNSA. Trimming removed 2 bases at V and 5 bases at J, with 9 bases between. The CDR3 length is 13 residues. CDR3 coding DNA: TGTGCCAGCAGCTTACGGGGGAGGGAGACCCAGTACTTC. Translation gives CASSLRGRETQYF. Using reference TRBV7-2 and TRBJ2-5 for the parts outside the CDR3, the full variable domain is GAGVSQSPSNKVTEKGKDVELRCDPISGHTALYWYRQSLGQGLEFLIYFQGNSAPDKSGLPSDRFSAERTGGSVSTLTIQRTQQEDSAVYLCASSLRGRETQYFGPGTRLLVL.

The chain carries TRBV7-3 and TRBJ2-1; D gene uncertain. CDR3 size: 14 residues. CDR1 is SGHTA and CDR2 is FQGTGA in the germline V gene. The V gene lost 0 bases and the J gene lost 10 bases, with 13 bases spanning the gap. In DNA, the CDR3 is TGTGCCAGCAGCTTAACTCCCGGAGTGAGGGAGCAGTTCTTC. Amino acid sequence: CASSLTPGVREQFF. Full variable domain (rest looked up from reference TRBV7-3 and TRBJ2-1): GAGVSQTPSNKVTEKGKYVELRCDPISGHTALYWYRQSLGQGPEFLIYFQGTGAADDSGLPNDRFFAVRPEGSVSTLKIQRTERGDSAVYLCASSLTPGVREQFFGPGTRLTVL.

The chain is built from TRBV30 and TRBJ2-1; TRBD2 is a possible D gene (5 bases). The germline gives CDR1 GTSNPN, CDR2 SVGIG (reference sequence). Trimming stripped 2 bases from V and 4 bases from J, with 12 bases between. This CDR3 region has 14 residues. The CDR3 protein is CAWSPGNPYNEQFF. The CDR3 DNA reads TGTGCCTGGAGTCCCGGGAACCCGTACAATGAGCAGTTCTTC.

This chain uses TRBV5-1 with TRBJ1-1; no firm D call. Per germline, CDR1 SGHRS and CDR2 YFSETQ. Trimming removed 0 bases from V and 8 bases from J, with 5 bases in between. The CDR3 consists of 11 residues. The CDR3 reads CASSLEAEAFF. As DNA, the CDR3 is TGCGCCAGCAGCTTGGAAGCCGAAGCTTTCTTT.

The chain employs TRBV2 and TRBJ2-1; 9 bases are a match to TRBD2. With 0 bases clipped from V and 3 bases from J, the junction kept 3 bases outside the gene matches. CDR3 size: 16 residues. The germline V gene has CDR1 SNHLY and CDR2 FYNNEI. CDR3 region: CASSEALAGYYNEQFF. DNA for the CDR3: TGTGCCAGCAGTGAAGCGCTAGCGGGGTACTACAATGAGCAGTTCTTC.

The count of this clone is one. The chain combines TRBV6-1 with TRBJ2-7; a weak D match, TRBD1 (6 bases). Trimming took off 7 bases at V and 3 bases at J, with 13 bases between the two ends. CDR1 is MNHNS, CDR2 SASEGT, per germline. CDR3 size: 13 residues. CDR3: CASNKDRDYEQYF. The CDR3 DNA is TGTGCCAGCAACAAGGACAGAGACTACGAGCAGTACTTC.